Listed below are T cell receptor beta chains from one sample, sequenced in a study of PD-1 blockade in classical Hodgkin lymphoma. The assay was immunoSEQ multiplex PCR, and TCRdb's table has in-frame clones only and misses some. This sample has tens of thousands of clones, with 78% found just once. The sample here was peripheral blood mononuclear cells (PBMCs), taken at baseline. These TCRs come from a human donor with classical Hodgkin lymphoma. Each CDR3 is given with its conserved first and last residue.

CASRSTSNYGYTF	TRBV28	TRBJ1-2
CASSKNGLYEQYF	TRBV6-1	TRBJ2-7
CASSLFPNYGYTF	TRBV5-4	TRBJ1-2
CASRLDREATNEKLFF	TRBV5-5	TRBJ1-4
CASSPSSGIGSDTQYF	TRBV18	TRBJ2-3
CASSLEGRHSYEQYF	TRBV11-2	TRBJ2-7
CASTIDRDTEAFF	TRBV7-9	TRBJ1-1
CASSLVVGRGIYNSPLHF	TRBV7-2	TRBJ1-6
CASSQDGYEQYF	TRBV14	TRBJ2-7
CASSLSRVIYNEQFF	TRBV7-3	TRBJ2-1
CASSVGQALGQPQHF	TRBV7-8	TRBJ1-5
CASSPVTSGVPLAGADTQYF	TRBV5-4	TRBJ2-3
CATGDRNYNEQFF	TRBV6-5	TRBJ2-1
CASSPLGLAGGSRDTQYF	TRBV27	TRBJ2-3
CAISEYQETQYF	TRBV10-3	TRBJ2-5
CASSLAGVAGEQETQYF	TRBV5-8	TRBJ2-5
CSVGTGEDGPQHF	TRBV29-1	TRBJ1-5
CASSLAQATDTQYF	TRBV27	TRBJ2-3
CASSQGQGAGYEQYF	TRBV4-1	NA
CASSYSQTQYF	TRBV6-6	TRBJ2-5
CASSFFSSPDRYYGYTF	TRBV5-6	TRBJ1-2
CASSGTATDTQYF	TRBV9	TRBJ2-3
CASSLNRPGNNQPQHF	TRBV10-2	TRBJ1-5
CASSPLDRYYSGANVLTF	TRBV5-1	TRBJ2-6
CASSPSAEQYF	TRBV18	TRBJ2-7
CASSFNRGYEQYF	TRBV27	TRBJ2-7
CASSIRVWGEAFF	TRBV19	TRBJ1-1
CASSSARSSYEQYF	TRBV5-4	TRBJ2-7
CASSYPRGGEAGELFF	TRBV6-5	TRBJ2-2
CAGRSGGRNTQYF	TRBV7-9	TRBJ2-3
CASSLAGTGDNEQFF	TRBV7-2	TRBJ2-1
CASSYSIGQDTYEQYF	TRBV6-5	TRBJ2-7
CASRQDRDRANYGYTF	TRBV5-1	TRBJ1-2
CASSADRGYGYTF	TRBV5-6	TRBJ1-2
CASSPGDRSTDTQYF	TRBV5-1	TRBJ2-3
CASSSLLPYEQYF	TRBV11-2	TRBJ2-7
CASSSPGLAGGPSYNEQFF	TRBV7-2	TRBJ2-1
CAISDPGTGGGNEQFF	TRBV10-3	TRBJ2-1
CASSFARLNTEAFF	TRBV5-1	TRBJ1-1
CASSKELAGHEQFF	TRBV19	TRBJ2-1